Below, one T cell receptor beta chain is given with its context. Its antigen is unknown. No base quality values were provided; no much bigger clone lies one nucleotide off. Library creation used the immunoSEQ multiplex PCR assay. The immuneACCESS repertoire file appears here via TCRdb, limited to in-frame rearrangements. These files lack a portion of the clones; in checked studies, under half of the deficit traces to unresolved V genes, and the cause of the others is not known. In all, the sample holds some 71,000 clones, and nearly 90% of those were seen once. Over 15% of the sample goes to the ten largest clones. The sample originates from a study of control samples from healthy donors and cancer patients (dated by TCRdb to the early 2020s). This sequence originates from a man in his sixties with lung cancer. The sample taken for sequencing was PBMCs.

The DNA sequence is as follows: TGTGCCAGCAGTGTCCGAGCGGTCCTCTCTGGAAACACCATATATTTT. It encodes CASSVRAVLSGNTIYF. Recombination linked TRBV6-1 to TRBJ1-3; the D gene lacks a confident call. The germline V gene gives CDR1 as MNHNS and CDR2 as SASEGT. V sheds 4 bases and J sheds 0 bases, leaving 13 bases between their ends. From cysteine to phenylalanine, the CDR3 is 16 amino acids long. Just the 48-base CDR3 DNA is kept, in frame starting at base 1.